This TCR beta chain emerged from a study of blood T cell repertoires in COVID-19. Across the study: PBMCs, B-cell-depleted T cells, or T cells provided the cDNA or gDNA that made up the material.

Germline CDR1 reads MGHRA; CDR2 reads YSYEKL. CDR3 length equals 15 residues. V lost 0 bases, J lost 10 bases, and 15 bases lay in between. Profiled with immunoSEQ multiplex PCR; TCRdb holds only in-frame clones, not every one. The profile covers fewer than 130,000 clones, with 70% to 90% appearing a single time and 3.3% taken by the ten largest. The specimen sequenced was peripheral blood. This chain links TRBV4-1 with TRBJ1-4, with a tentative D call TRBD1 (5 bases). The receptor comes from a woman aged 50 to 65 with acute or convalescent COVID-19. For the CDR3, the DNA is TGCGCCAGCAGCCAAGAGGGGGGGGTGCAGGGAAAACTGTTTTTT. Translated: CASSQEGGVQGKLFF.